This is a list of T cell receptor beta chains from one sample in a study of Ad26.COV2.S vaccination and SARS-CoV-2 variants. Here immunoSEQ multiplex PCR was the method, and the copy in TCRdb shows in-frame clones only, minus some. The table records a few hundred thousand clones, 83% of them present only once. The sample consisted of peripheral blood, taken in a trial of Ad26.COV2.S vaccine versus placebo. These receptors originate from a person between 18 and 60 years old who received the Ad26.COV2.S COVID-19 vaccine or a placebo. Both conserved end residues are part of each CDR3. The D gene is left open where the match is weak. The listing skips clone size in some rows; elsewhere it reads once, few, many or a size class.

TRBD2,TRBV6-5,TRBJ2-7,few,CASSPGLAGANEQYF,TGTGCCAGCAGTCCAGGACTAGCGGGGGCGAACGAGCAGTACTTC
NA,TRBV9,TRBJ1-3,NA,CASSAANRASHTIYF,TGTGCCAGCAGCGCCGCTAACCGAGCTTCGCACACCATATATTTT
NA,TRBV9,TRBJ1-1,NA,CASSADPSWGTEAFF,TGTGCCAGCAGCGCCGACCCCTCCTGGGGAACTGAAGCTTTCTTT
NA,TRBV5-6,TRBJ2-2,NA,CASSSSLRDFGTGELFF,TGTGCCAGCAGCTCATCACTCCGGGACTTCGGCACCGGGGAGCTGTTTTTT
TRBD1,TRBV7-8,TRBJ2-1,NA,CASSFRGTGGRNEQFF,TGTGCCAGCAGCTTTCGTGGGACAGGGGGCAGGAATGAGCAGTTCTTC
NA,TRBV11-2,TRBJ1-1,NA,CASSHLEGHTEAFF,TGTGCCAGCAGCCACCTCGAAGGTCACACTGAAGCTTTCTTT
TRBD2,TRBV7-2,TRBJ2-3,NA,CASSDGASGGFMIAQYF,TGTGCCAGCAGCGATGGTGCTAGCGGGGGGTTCATGATAGCGCAGTATTTT
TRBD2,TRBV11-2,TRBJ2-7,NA,CASISAGTSGYEQYF,TGTGCCAGCATCAGCGCCGGGACTAGTGGATACGAGCAGTACTTC
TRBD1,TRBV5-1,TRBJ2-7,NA,CASSFQTGAYEQYF,TGCGCCAGCAGCTTCCAGACAGGGGCCTACGAGCAGTACTTC
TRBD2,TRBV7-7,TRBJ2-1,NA,CASSLAREGRNEQFF,TGTGCCAGCAGCTTAGCGCGGGAGGGCCGCAATGAGCAGTTCTTC
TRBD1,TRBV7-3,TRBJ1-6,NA,CASSLSGGASSPLHF,TGTGCCAGCAGCCTATCAGGGGGCGCTTCTTCACCCCTCCACTTT
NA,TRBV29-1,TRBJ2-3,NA,CSAGPPVERVTDTQYF,TGCAGCGCCGGCCCGCCGGTAGAGCGGGTGACAGATACGCAGTATTTT
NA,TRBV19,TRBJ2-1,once,CASSIDPLGLRGNEQFF,TGTGCCAGTAGTATAGATCCGTTAGGGTTACGGGGGAATGAGCAGTTCTTC
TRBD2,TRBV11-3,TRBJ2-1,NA,CASSLTSQYQFF,TGTGCCAGCAGCTTGACTAGCCAATACCAGTTCTTC
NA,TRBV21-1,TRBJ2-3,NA,CASSRQGSTQYF,TGTGCCAGCAGTCGACAGGGAAGTACGCAGTATTTT
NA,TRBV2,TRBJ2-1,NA,CASSEGGWGNEQFF,TGTGCCAGCAGTGAAGGTGGGTGGGGCAATGAGCAGTTCTTC
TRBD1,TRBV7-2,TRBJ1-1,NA,CASSLGPTGGNTEAFF,TGTGCCAGCAGCTTAGGGCCGACAGGGGGTAATACTGAAGCTTTCTTT
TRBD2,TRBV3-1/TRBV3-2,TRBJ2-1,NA,CASSQRASGGEQFF,TGTGCCAGCAGCCAAAGGGCTAGCGGAGGGGAGCAGTTCTTC
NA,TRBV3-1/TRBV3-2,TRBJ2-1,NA,CASSQLNNEQFF,TGTGCCAGCAGCCAACTTAACAATGAGCAGTTCTTC
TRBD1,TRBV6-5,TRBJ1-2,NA,CASRARTGVYGYTF,TGTGCCAGCAGAGCCCGGACAGGCGTCTATGGCTACACCTTC
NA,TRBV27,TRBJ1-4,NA,CASSLQRFRGEKLFF,TGTGCCAGCAGTTTACAAAGGTTCCGAGGTGAAAAACTGTTTTTT
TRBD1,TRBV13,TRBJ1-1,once,CASSLDQGAKTEAFF,TGTGCCAGCAGCTTAGATCAGGGGGCGAAAACTGAAGCTTTCTTT
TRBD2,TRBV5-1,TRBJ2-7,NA,CASSLGGGSIAEQYF,TGCGCCAGCAGCTTGGGAGGCGGGAGTATAGCCGAGCAGTACTTC
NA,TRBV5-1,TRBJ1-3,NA,CASSHGGSRFSSGNTIYF,TGCGCCAGCAGCCACGGGGGGAGCAGATTTTCCTCTGGAAACACCATATATTTT
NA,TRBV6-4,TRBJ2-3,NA,CASSGEGLADTQYF,TGTGCCAGCAGTGGCGAGGGGTTGGCAGATACGCAGTATTTT
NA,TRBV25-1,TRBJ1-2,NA,CASSDKGLSGYTF,TGTGCCAGCAGTGATAAGGGCCTGTCCGGCTACACCTTC
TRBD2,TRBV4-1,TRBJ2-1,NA,CASSQDRTSGEGEQFF,TGCGCCAGCAGCCAAGATCGGACTAGCGGGGAGGGTGAGCAGTTCTTC
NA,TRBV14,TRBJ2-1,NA,CASSPHGGPPDEQFF,TGTGCCAGCAGCCCCCACGGGGGTCCACCCGATGAGCAGTTCTTC
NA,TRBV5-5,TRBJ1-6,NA,CASSLALYSPLHF,TGTGCCAGCAGCTTGGCCCTGTATTCACCCCTCCACTTT
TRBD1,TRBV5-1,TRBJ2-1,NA,CASSSTGRTAYNEQFF,TGCGCCAGCAGCTCGACAGGGAGAACTGCCTACAATGAGCAGTTCTTC
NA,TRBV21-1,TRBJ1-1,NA,CASSIFTEAFF,TGTGCCAGCAGCATATTCACTGAAGCTTTCTTT
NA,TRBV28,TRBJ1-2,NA,CASSFPYRAGGYTF,TGTGCCAGCAGTTTTCCATACAGGGCCGGCGGCTACACCTTC
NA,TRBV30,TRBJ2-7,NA,CAWSVPSRAVYEQYF,TGTGCCTGGAGTGTTCCGTCCAGGGCGGTCTACGAGCAGTACTTC
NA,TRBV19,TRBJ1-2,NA,CASSIVLDRTHGYTF,TGTGCCAGTAGTATAGTCCTCGACAGGACCCATGGCTACACCTTC
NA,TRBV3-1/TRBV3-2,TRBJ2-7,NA,CASSRTQTETYEQYF,TGTGCCAGCAGCCGTACCCAGACTGAGACCTACGAGCAGTACTTC
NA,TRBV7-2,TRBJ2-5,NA,CASSNSQEILTQYF,TGTGCCAGCAGCAACAGTCAAGAGATTTTGACCCAGTACTTC
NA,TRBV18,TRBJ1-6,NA,CASSPRVGSSYNSPLHF,TGTGCCAGCTCACCACGAGTAGGGAGCTCCTATAATTCACCCCTCCACTTT
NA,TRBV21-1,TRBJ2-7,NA,CASSKRLPTSGRAYEQYF,TGTGCCAGCAGCAAAAGGCTCCCTACTAGCGGGAGGGCCTACGAGCAGTACTTC
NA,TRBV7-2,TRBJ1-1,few,CASSSRTALWGAFF,TGTGCCAGCAGCTCTCGGACAGCTTTATGGGGAGCTTTCTTT
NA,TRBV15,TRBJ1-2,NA,CATSRAASYGHTF,TGTGCCACCAGCAGAGCGGCCAGCTATGGCCACACCTTC
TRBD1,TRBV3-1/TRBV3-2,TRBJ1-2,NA,CASSQTQGDYGYTF,TGTGCCAGCAGCCAAACCCAGGGGGACTATGGCTACACCTTC
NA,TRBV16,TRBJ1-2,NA,CASSQYKEYGYTF,TGTGCCAGCAGCCAATATAAAGAGTATGGCTACACCTTC
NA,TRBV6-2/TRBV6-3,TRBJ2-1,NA,CASSYGGEQFF,TGTGCCAGCAGTTACGGGGGAGAGCAGTTCTTC
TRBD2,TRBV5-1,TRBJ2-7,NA,CASSTGLAETYEQYF,TGCGCCAGCAGCACGGGACTAGCGGAGACCTACGAGCAGTACTTC
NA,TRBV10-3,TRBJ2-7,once,CAILQTEGYEQYF,TGTGCCATCCTTCAGACAGAGGGCTACGAGCAGTACTTC
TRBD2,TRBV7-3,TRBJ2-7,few,CASSPSGGHEQYF,TGTGCCAGCAGCCCGTCGGGAGGCCACGAGCAGTACTTC
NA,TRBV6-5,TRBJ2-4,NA,CASSYPGARGIQYF,TGTGCCAGCAGTTATCCCGGGGCCCGGGGCATTCAGTACTTC
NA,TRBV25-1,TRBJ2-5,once,CASSGVGGRETQYF,TGTGCCAGCAGTGGGGTCGGGGGGCGAGAGACCCAGTACTTC
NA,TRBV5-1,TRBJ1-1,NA,CASSLGAPMNTEAFF,TGCGCCAGCAGCTTAGGGGCACCCATGAACACTGAAGCTTTCTTT
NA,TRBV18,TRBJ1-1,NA,CASSPGSSEAFF,TGTGCCAGCTCGCCGGGGAGTAGTGAAGCTTTCTTT
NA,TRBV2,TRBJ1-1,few,CASGIRTEAFF,TGTGCCAGCGGAATTAGGACTGAAGCTTTCTTT
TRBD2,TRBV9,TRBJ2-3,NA,CASSVYTGVGGNTDTQYF,TGTGCCAGCAGCGTATACACGGGAGTGGGAGGGAACACAGATACGCAGTATTTT
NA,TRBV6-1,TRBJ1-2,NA,CASSEVRQNYGYTF,TGTGCCAGCAGTGAAGTTCGACAGAACTATGGCTACACCTTC